This section outlines one T cell receptor (beta chain) sequence together with its context. The antigen it binds to is not known. The record has no base qualities; no much larger clone is one base away. As encoded in the germline V gene, CDR1 is SGHDN while CDR2 is FVKESK. The CDR3 holds 14 amino acids from the cysteine to the phenylalanine. Only the CDR3 DNA is retained, 42 bases long and in frame from the first base. The V and J ends are trimmed by 8 bases and 2 bases, leaving 15 bases between them. This sample is drawn from a study of T cell responses to AZD1222 COVID-19 vaccine (dated by TCRdb to the early 2020s). Broadly, across the study: AZD1222 recipients whose second dose came at about 4 weeks and those whose second dose came at about 12 weeks were combined into one group, since spike-specific TCR depth and breadth did not differ between the two schedules. Enrollment into the trials was organized by age into subgroups of 18-55, 56-69 and 70-plus years, and those subgroups contained around 150, 28 and 57 TCR-sequenced participants, respectively. TCR sequencing covered approximately 230 trial participants: approximately 200 given two doses of AZD1222 and around 26 given two doses of MenACWY control vaccine.

The paper as a whole reports these results and caveats: Conclusions about previously exposed vaccinees are limited because only a handful of AZD1222 recipients were SARS-CoV-2 seropositive at baseline. No day 14 peak-response samples were available, so repertoires were characterized only after the peak T cell response. Participants were mostly white British and included more females than males, and it was suggested by the authors that clonal diversity may have been underestimated. CD4 TCRs associated with the vaccine covered the entire spike protein, and the dominant responses were in regions 160-218 and 743-854. After two AZD1222 doses, spike-specific TCR breadth and depth were significantly higher than at day 0 and than in MenACWY recipients. The 56-69-year group was small, and its depth increase did not reach significance, likely because of low power. Reportedly, close to half of the unique spike-specific TCRs recognized epitopes lying outside the regions that are mutated in the B.1.351 and B.1.1.7 variants.

The CDR3 regions of human TCRbeta chains were subjected to immunosequencing. In the authors' own workflow: TCRs in the repertoires were matched against a reference library of SARS-CoV-2-specific TCRs that had been generated with the MIRA antigen-specificity platform. Breadth was defined as the fraction of unique TCRs that were SARS-CoV-2-associated, and depth was defined as the fraction of total T cells that were SARS-CoV-2-associated. Each spike-specific TCR was assigned to its reactive spike region and to a CD4 or CD8 class using the MIRA data. Log10-transformed breadth and depth values were compared by one-way ANOVA with Sidak's multiple comparisons tests. TCRdb limited this immuneACCESS table to in-frame rearrangements with V and J called. A share of clones is missing; checked studies link under half to unresolved V genes, and the rest is unexplained. For V, J and clone size, that table is used; D and trimming come from the DNA. This sample gives about 100,000 clones in total; 85% to 90% of them show up just once. 15% to 20% of the sample belongs to the ten largest clones.

The sample's time point label, decoded: baseline before first vaccination. Vaccinee samples were obtained from the UK trials COV001 and COV002, which included a single-blind randomized controlled phase 2/3 trial of AZD1222 (ChAdOx1 nCoV-19) in healthy adults. For TCRbeta chain sequencing, PBMC samples were collected from trial participants at day 0 and at day 28 after the second dose. The rearrangement joined TRBV14 to TRBJ1-2; possibly the D gene is TRBD1, per 5 matching bases. This TCR was recovered from an adult in good health. The specimen comprised peripheral blood, sampled on day 0 of AZD1222 vaccination. The CDR3: CASGQSGENYGYTF. The bases read TGTGCCAGCGGGCAGTCGGGGGAAAACTATGGCTACACCTTC.